This TCR beta chain was retrieved from a study of beta chain features in type 1 diabetes. This clone has only a few counts. Its antigen remains unknown. Study-level points and caveats: Using cDNA template may skew counts toward highly expressing activated cells. Compared to healthy donors, patients appeared to have naive, central memory and Treg TCRB repertoires that were more alike. When Type 1 diabetes patients were examined, their TCRB CDR3s proved moderately but significantly shorter in all four CD4+ subsets.

Every bit of the isolated RNA underwent reverse transcription, so sequencing read expressed TCRB transcripts. Here immunoSEQ multiplex PCR was the method, and the copy in TCRdb shows in-frame clones only, minus some. The sample includes 900,000 or so clones, roughly 17% of them seen just once. The authors sorted CD4+ naive, central memory, regulatory and stem cell-like memory cells via CD45RO/CCR7/CD25/CD127/CD95/CD27. This CDR3 contains 13 residues. In germline, CDR1 is MNHEY, CDR2 SMNVEV (reference sequence). V was cut by 8 bases and J by 7 bases, with 17 bases left in between. The chain links TRBV27 to TRBJ1-2; D call uncertain. This clonotype was sampled from a woman aged 18-29 years in good health. The sample consisted of naive CD4+ T cells from blood. The CDR3 region is CASRHSGIGGYTF. CDR3 nucleotides: TGTGCCAGCCGACACTCGGGGATAGGTGGCTACACCTTC.